Reported below is one T cell receptor (beta chain). This entry is derived from a study of blood T cell repertoires in COVID-19. Authors' analysis steps: Reference gene primer amplification gave nucleated cell count estimates. The table came from immunoSEQ multiplex PCR; TCRdb's copy has only in-frame clones and leaves some out. V, J and clone size were drawn from that table, and D and trimming were deduced from the DNA. Of 200,000 to 300,000 clones in the sample, around 86% are singletons; the top ten hold just over 3%. Germline loops: CDR1 SEHNR, CDR2 FQNEAQ (reference sequence). The CDR3 spans 16 residues. V was pared by 4 bases and J by 8 bases, with 23 bases between.

The chain is built from TRBV7-9 and TRBJ1-2; TRBD1 is a possible D gene (5 bases). Sequenced material: peripheral blood. The source of this sequence is a woman aged 25 to 45 who had recovered from COVID-19. The CDR3 reads CASSSGVWRWVQGYTF. In nucleotides, the CDR3 is TGTGCCAGCAGCTCGGGGGTTTGGCGATGGGTTCAAGGCTACACCTTC.